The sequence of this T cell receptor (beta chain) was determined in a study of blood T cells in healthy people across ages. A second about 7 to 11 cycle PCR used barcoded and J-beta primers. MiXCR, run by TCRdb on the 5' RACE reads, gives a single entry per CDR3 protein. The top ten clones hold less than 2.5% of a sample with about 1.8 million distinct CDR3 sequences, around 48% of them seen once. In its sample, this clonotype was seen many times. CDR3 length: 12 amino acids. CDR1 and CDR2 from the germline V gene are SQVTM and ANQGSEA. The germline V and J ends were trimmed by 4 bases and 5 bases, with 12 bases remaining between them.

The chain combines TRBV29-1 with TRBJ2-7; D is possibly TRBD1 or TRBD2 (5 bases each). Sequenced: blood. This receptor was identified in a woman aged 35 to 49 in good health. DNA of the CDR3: TGCAGCGTTGTGTGGGGGTACAACGAGCAGTACTTC. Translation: CSVVWGYNEQYF.